This TCR beta chain comes out of a study of blood T cells in healthy people across ages. Study-level points and caveats: Because donor CMV status was unknown, expanded clonotype changes were possibly confounded. Older age went with lower TCR beta diversity per million T cells, in a roughly linear way.

Details on this clonotype: No antigen is known for it.

There are 16 residues in the CDR3. Trimming pared 6 bases from V and 0 bases from J, leaving 14 bases between. With a J-beta primer mix and a sample-barcoded 5' primer, a second PCR ran roughly 6 to 12 cycles. MiXCR, run by TCRdb on the 5' RACE reads, gives a single entry per CDR3 protein. The sample lists roughly 1 million distinct CDR3 sequences; about 25% were seen once. This same sample was also part of a study on T cells of mothers and their children. This second study says: Relative to unrelated pairs, biologically related mother-child dyads exhibited marginally greater, non-significant overlap.

Sequences were obtained from blood. The chain has TRBV12-3 or TRBV12-4 and TRBJ1-4; tentative D call: TRBD1 (6 bases). The clonotype was recovered from a girl aged 2 to 9 in good health. The CDR3 reads CASSLQGGATNEKLFF. The CDR3 nucleotides read TGTGCCAGCAGCCTACAGGGTGGGGCAACTAATGAAAAACTGTTTTTT.